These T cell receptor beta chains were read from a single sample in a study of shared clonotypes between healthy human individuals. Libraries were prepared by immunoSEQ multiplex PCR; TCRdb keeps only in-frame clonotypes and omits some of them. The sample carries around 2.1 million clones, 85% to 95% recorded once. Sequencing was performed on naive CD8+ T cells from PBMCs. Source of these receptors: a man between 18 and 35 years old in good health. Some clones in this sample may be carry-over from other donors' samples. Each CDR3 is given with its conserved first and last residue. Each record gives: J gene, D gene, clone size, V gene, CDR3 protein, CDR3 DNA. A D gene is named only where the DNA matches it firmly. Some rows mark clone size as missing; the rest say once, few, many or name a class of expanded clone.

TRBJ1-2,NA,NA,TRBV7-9,CASSPTGDPNYGYTF,TGTGCCAGCAGCCCTACAGGAGACCCTAACTATGGCTACACCTTC
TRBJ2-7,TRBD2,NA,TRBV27,CASSLSSGGTYEQYF,TGTGCCAGCAGTTTGTCTAGCGGGGGCACCTACGAGCAGTACTTC
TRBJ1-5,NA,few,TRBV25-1,CASSDGINQPQHF,TGTGCCAGCAGTGACGGGATAAATCAGCCCCAGCATTTT
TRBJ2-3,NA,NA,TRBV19,CASSTSGVGTQYF,TGTGCCAGTAGTACTTCAGGGGTTGGGACGCAGTATTTT
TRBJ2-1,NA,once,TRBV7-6,CASSWAATFDWNNEQFF,TGTGCCAGCAGCTGGGCCGCGACTTTTGACTGGAACAATGAGCAGTTCTTC
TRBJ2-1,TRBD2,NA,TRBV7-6,CASSPRTSGGYNEQFF,TGTGCCAGCAGCCCCCGGACTAGCGGGGGCTACAATGAGCAGTTCTTC
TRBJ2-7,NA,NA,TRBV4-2,CASSQERVSPVTYEQYF,TGTGCCAGCAGCCAAGAACGGGTGTCACCGGTAACCTACGAGCAGTACTTC
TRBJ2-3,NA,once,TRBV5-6,CASSALTPHGRDTQYF,TGTGCCAGCTCGGCACTCACTCCTCACGGTCGGGATACGCAGTATTTT
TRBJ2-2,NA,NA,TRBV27,CASSLRGGELFF,TGTGCCAGCAGTTTAAGAGGCGGGGAGCTGTTTTTT
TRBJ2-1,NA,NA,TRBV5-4,CASSGGLYYTGRDNEQFF,TGTGCCAGCAGCGGGGGCTTGTATTATACGGGGAGGGACAATGAGCAGTTCTTC
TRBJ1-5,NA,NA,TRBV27,CASSPYEGSQPQHF,TGTGCCAGCAGCCCATATGAGGGATCGCAGCCCCAGCATTTT
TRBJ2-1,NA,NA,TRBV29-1,CSVEGPGNRYEQFF,TGCAGCGTTGAAGGGCCGGGTAACCGGTATGAGCAGTTCTTC
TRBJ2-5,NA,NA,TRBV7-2,CASSLAQYQETQYF,TGTGCCAGCAGCTTAGCGCAGTACCAAGAGACCCAGTACTTC
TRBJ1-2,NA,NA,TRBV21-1,CASSIVGINYGYTF,TGTGCCAGCAGCATAGTGGGAATTAACTATGGCTACACCTTC
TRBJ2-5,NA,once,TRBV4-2,CASSQDLWSRRETQYF,TGTGCCAGCAGCCAAGATTTGTGGTCCCGCCGGGAGACCCAGTACTTC
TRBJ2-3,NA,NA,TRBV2,CASSEDRIAGRGASDTQYF,TGTGCCAGCAGTGAAGATCGTATTGCAGGTCGAGGGGCCTCAGATACGCAGTATTTT
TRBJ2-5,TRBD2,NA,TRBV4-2,CASSQGTSETQETQYF,TGTGCCAGCAGCCAAGGGACTAGCGAGACCCAAGAGACCCAGTACTTC
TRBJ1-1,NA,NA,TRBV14,CASSRNQGHNTEAFF,TGTGCCAGCAGCCGGAACCAGGGGCACAACACTGAAGCTTTCTTT
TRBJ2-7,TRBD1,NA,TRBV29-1,CSVGNRGSTYEQYF,TGCAGCGTGGGCAACAGGGGAAGCACCTACGAGCAGTACTTC
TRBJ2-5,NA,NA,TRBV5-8,CASSLINLGETQYF,TGTGCCAGCAGCTTAATTAATCTCGGAGAGACCCAGTACTTC
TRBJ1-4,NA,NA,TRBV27,CASSLLGPLGQTGEKLFF,TGTGCCAGCAGTTTATTGGGCCCCCTGGGTCAGACGGGGGAAAAACTGTTTTTT
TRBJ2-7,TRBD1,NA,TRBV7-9,CASSSGTETYEQYF,TGTGCCAGCAGCTCCGGGACAGAAACCTACGAGCAGTACTTC
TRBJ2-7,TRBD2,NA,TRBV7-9,CASSLPRGVPYEQYF,TGTGCCAGCAGCTTACCTCGGGGGGTACCCTACGAGCAGTACTTC
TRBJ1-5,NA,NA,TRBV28,CASSLRDRWPQHF,TGTGCCAGCAGTTTGCGGGATCGGTGGCCCCAGCATTTT
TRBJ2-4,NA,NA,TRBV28,CASSLGNKGRAKNIQYF,TGTGCCAGCAGTTTAGGGAATAAGGGTCGGGCCAAAAACATTCAGTACTTC
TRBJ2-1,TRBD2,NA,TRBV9,CASSVGGTRDEQFF,TGTGCCAGCAGCGTAGGAGGGACTAGAGATGAGCAGTTCTTC
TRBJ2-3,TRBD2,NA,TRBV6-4,CASSELAGPTNTQYF,TGTGCCAGCAGTGAACTAGCGGGGCCCACGAATACGCAGTATTTT
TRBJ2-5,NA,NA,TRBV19,CASSISAGLGETQYF,TGTGCCAGTAGTATAAGCGCGGGTTTAGGAGAGACCCAGTACTTC
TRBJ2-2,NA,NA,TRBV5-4,CASSLPTGELFF,TGTGCCAGCAGCCTCCCTACCGGGGAGCTGTTTTTT
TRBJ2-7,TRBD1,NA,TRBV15,CATSTRDRGLDEQYF,TGTGCCACCAGCACCCGGGACAGGGGCCTTGACGAGCAGTACTTC
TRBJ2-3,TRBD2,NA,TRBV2,CASSESGTSVRTQYF,TGTGCCAGCAGTGAGTCCGGGACTAGCGTTCGAACGCAGTATTTT
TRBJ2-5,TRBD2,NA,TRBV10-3,CAISDLAGEETQYF,TGTGCCATCAGTGATCTAGCGGGAGAAGAGACCCAGTACTTC
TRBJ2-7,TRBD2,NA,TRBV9,CASSGGTSHEQYF,TGTGCCAGCAGCGGGGGGACTAGCCACGAGCAGTACTTC
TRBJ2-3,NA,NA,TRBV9,CASSVGSGGGGPTDTQYF,TGTGCCAGCAGCGTAGGGTCCGGGGGAGGAGGGCCCACAGATACGCAGTATTTT
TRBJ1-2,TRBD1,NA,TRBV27,CASSSLPGGGGYTF,TGTGCCAGCAGTTCGCTCCCAGGGGGGGGCGGCTACACCTTC
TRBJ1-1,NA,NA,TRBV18,CASSPRRDMNTEAFF,TGTGCCAGCTCCCCGAGGAGAGACATGAACACTGAAGCTTTCTTT
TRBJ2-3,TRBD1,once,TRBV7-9,CASSYRQGAGDTQYF,TGTGCCAGCAGCTATAGGCAGGGGGCGGGAGATACGCAGTATTTT
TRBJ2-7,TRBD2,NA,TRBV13,CASSLEGAGANEQYF,TGTGCCAGCAGCTTAGAAGGAGCGGGAGCGAACGAGCAGTACTTC
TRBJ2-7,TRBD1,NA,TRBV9,CASSVGQGRAYEQYF,TGTGCCAGCAGCGTAGGACAGGGAAGAGCGTACGAGCAGTACTTC
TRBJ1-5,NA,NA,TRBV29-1,CSVEEGSNQPQHF,TGCAGCGTTGAAGAGGGAAGTAATCAGCCCCAGCATTTT
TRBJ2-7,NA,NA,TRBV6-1,CASTKKVGGVGEQYF,TGTGCCAGCACTAAGAAGGTGGGCGGGGTAGGTGAGCAGTACTTC
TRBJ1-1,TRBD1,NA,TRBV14,CASSQDTGARTEAFF,TGTGCCAGCAGCCAAGACACAGGGGCGAGGACTGAAGCTTTCTTT
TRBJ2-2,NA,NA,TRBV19,CASVHTGELFF,TGTGCCAGCGTACACACCGGGGAGCTGTTTTTT
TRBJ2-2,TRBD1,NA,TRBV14,CASSQHRWDRGRSTGELFF,TGTGCCAGCAGCCAACACCGCTGGGACAGGGGGCGAAGCACCGGGGAGCTGTTTTTT
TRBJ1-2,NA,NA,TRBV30,CAWTERSYGYTF,TGTGCCTGGACAGAGCGAAGCTATGGCTACACCTTC
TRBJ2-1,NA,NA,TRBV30,CAWEVQPKLNEQFF,TGTGCCTGGGAAGTGCAACCAAAACTCAATGAGCAGTTCTTC
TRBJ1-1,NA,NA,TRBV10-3,CAIIIGTEAFF,TGTGCCATCATCATAGGCACTGAAGCTTTCTTT
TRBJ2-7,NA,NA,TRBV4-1,CASSPGLRSYEQYF,TGCGCCAGCAGCCCGGGACTCCGCTCCTACGAGCAGTACTTC
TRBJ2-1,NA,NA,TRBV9,CASSVGISDEQFF,TGTGCCAGCAGCGTAGGGATCAGCGATGAGCAGTTCTTC
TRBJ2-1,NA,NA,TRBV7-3,CASSFEGGAYNEQFF,TGTGCCAGCAGCTTCGAAGGCGGAGCCTACAATGAGCAGTTCTTC
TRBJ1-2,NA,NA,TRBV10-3,CAISDGTLHYGYTF,TGTGCCATCAGTGATGGGACTCTCCACTATGGCTACACCTTC